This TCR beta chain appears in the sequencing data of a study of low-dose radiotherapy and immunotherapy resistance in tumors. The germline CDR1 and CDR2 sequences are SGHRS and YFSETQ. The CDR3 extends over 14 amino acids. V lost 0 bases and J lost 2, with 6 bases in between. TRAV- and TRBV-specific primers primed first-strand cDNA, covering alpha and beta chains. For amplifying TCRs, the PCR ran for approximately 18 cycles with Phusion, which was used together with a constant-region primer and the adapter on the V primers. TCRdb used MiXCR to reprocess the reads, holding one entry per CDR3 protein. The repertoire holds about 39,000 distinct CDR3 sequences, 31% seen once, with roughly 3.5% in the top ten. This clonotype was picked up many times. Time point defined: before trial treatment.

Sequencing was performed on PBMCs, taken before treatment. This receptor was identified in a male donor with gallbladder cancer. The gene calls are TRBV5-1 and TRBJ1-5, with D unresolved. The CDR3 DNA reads TGCGCCAGCAGCTTGGATGGGGGCAATCAGCCCCAGCATTTT. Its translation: CASSLDGGNQPQHF.